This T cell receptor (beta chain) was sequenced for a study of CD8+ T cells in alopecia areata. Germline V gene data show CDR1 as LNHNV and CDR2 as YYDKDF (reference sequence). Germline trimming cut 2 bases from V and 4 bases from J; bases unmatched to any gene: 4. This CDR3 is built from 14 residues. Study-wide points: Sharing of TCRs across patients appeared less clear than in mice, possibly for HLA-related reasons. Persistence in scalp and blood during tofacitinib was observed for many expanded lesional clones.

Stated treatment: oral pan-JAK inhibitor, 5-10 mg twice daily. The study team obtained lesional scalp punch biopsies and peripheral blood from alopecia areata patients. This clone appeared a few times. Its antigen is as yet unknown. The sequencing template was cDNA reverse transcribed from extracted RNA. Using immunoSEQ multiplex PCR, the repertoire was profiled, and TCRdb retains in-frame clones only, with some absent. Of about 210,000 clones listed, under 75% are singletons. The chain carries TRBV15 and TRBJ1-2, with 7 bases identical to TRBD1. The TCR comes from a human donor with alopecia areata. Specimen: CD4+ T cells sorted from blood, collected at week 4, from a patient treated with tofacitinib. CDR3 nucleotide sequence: TGTGCCACCAGCAGACAAAGGGACAGCTATGGCTACACCTTC. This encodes CATSRQRDSYGYTF.